The 14 T cell receptor beta chains in this list originate from one sample, sequenced in a study of blood T cell repertoires in COVID-19. Sequenced by immunoSEQ multiplex PCR; TCRdb stores in-frame clones only, minus some. This table holds about 70,000 clones, about four fifths found once. The sample comprised peripheral blood. All receptors come from a woman older than 75 with active or convalescent COVID-19.

The V call is TRBV18, the J call TRBJ1-2, with D possibly TRBD1 on 6 matching bases. This CDR3 contains 15 residues. Germline V gene data show CDR1 as KGHSH and CDR2 as LQKENI. Trimming left V 4 bases short and J 7 bases short, with 19 bases between. The CDR3 loop reads CASSRREGGELGYTF. As DNA, the CDR3 is TGTGCCAGCTCACGCCGCGAAGGGGGGGAACTTGGCTACACCTTC.

The rearrangement links TRBV6-5 to TRBJ2-2, with TRBD1 matching 9 bases. Trimming cost V 3 bases and J 6 bases; bases outside gene matches: 8. This CDR3 is 16 amino acids long. Germline V gene lookup returns CDR1 MNHEY and CDR2 SVGAGI. This CDR3 reads CASSYKRDRVSGELFF. The CDR3 DNA is TGTGCCAGCAGTTATAAGCGGGACAGGGTGTCCGGGGAGCTGTTTTTT.

This clone was detected only once. This chain uses TRBV28 with TRBJ2-1, with D perhaps TRBD2 (5 bases). V was cut by 6 bases and J by 6 bases, with 9 bases left in between. Looked up from germline, CDR1 is MDHEN and CDR2 is SYDVKM. The CDR3 has 12 residues. The CDR3 is CASSPDFNEQFF. In DNA, the CDR3 is TGTGCCAGCAGCCCGGACTTCAATGAGCAGTTCTTC.

This chain joins TRBV7-3 and TRBJ2-6; TRBD2 might be the D (6 bases). V lost 5 bases and J 2 bases, leaving 10 bases between the germline ends. Per germline, CDR1 SGHTA and CDR2 FQGTGA. The CDR3 sequence is 15 residues long. The CDR3 loop reads CASSTPGAGANVLTF. As DNA, the CDR3 is TGTGCCAGCAGCACTCCGGGGGCTGGGGCCAACGTCCTGACTTTC.

This chain uses TRBV11-1 with TRBJ2-7, with D maybe TRBD1 (5 bases). In germline, CDR1 is SGHAT, CDR2 FQDESV (reference sequence). CDR3 length equals 14 residues. The germline V and J ends were trimmed by 0 bases and 2 bases, with 8 bases remaining between them. The CDR3 loop is CASSLAGRAYEQYF. CDR3 nucleotide sequence: TGTGCCAGCAGCTTAGCTGGCAGGGCCTACGAGCAGTACTTC.

This chain joins TRBV4-2 and TRBJ2-7, with 8 bases lining up with TRBD1. Germline CDR1 is LGHNA and CDR2 is YNFKEQ. The junction had 4 bases not matched to a gene; V was cut back by 3 bases and J by 3 bases. The CDR3 consists of 14 residues. CDR3 region: CASSHGQGDYEQYF. The DNA of the CDR3 is TGTGCCAGCAGCCACGGACAGGGCGACTACGAGCAGTACTTC.

The chain links TRBV28 to TRBJ1-1; D gene unclear. With 4 bases removed from V and 1 base from J, the gap between germline ends came to 13 bases. Germline V gene data show CDR1 as MDHEN and CDR2 as SYDVKM. This CDR3 has 15 amino acids. CDR3: CASSSPSTGNTEAFF. In DNA, the CDR3 is TGTGCCAGCAGTTCCCCATCGACGGGGAACACTGAAGCTTTCTTT.

This chain joins TRBV2 and TRBJ2-7, with D possibly being TRBD2 (6 bases). The CDR3 totals 15 residues. Germline assignment: CDR1 SNHLY and CDR2 FYNNEI. V was cut by 2 bases and J by 3 bases, with 14 bases left in between. Here the CDR3 reads CASSEPGVGRYEQYF. The CDR3 DNA reads as TGTGCCAGCAGTGAACCGGGAGTAGGGCGCTACGAGCAGTACTTC.

The V gene is TRBV6-1, the J gene TRBJ1-6, with D tentatively TRBD1 (6 bases). There are 17 residues in the CDR3. CDR1 and CDR2 from the germline V gene are MNHNS and SASEGT. Trimming removed 2 bases at V and 0 bases at J, with 11 bases between. CDR3 in amino acids: CASSESGASSYNSPLHF. The CDR3 bases are TGTGCCAGCAGTGAATCAGGGGCTAGCTCCTATAATTCACCCCTCCACTTT.

This chain links TRBV5-1 with TRBJ2-7, with D uncertain. The CDR3 loop spans 14 amino acids. CDR1 and CDR2 from the germline V gene are SGHRS and YFSETQ. V was shortened by 1 base and J by 1 base, with 9 bases between the two germline ends. The CDR3 reads CASSLLVDSYEQYF. The CDR3, as DNA: TGCGCCAGCAGCTTGTTAGTAGATTCCTACGAGCAGTACTTC.

As for this clone: The sample holds other DNA sequences that translate to the same CDR3. The chain couples TRBV13 to TRBJ1-6, with D possibly TRBD1 on 6 matching bases. Trimming left V 4 bases short and J 7 bases short, with 11 bases between. The CDR3 covers 14 residues. CDR1 and CDR2 (germline): PRHDT, FYEKMQ (reference sequence). The CDR3 sequence: CASSSRTANSPLHF. The CDR3 region has the DNA TGTGCCAGCAGCTCCAGGACAGCCAATTCACCCCTCCACTTT. Full variable domain (remainder filled in from reference TRBV13 and TRBJ1-6): AAGVIQSPRHLIKEKRETATLKCYPIPRHDTVYWYQQGPGQDPQFLISFYEKMQSDKGSIPDRFSAQQFSDYHSELNMSSLELGDSALYFCASSSRTANSPLHFGNGTRLTVT.

In this sample, this clone turned up once. The chain combines TRBV2 with TRBJ1-2, with 8 bases that match TRBD1. The germline gives CDR1 SNHLY, CDR2 FYNNEI. The CDR3 extends over 13 amino acids. With 5 bases clipped from V and 6 bases from J, the junction kept 5 bases outside the gene matches. The CDR3 region is CASSPGQENGYTF. CDR3 in DNA: TGTGCCAGCAGTCCGGGACAGGAAAATGGCTACACCTTC.

The chain links TRBV11-2 to TRBJ2-7, with D possibly TRBD2 on 6 matching bases. In germline, CDR1 is SGHAT, CDR2 FQNNGV. CDR3 size: 16 residues. V was clipped by 1 base and J by 4 bases, with 17 bases between them. CDR3 in amino acids: CASSLAIRGKGYEQYF. The CDR3 nucleotides read TGTGCCAGCAGCTTAGCTATCCGCGGGAAGGGGTACGAGCAGTACTTC.

V is TRBV19 and J is TRBJ1-3, with 10 bases matching TRBD1. Trimming at V came to 4 bases and at J to 2 bases, leaving 5 bases not matched to a gene. CDR3 length: 16 residues. The germline gives CDR1 LNHDA, CDR2 SQIVND (reference sequence). The CDR3 protein is CASSTTGGATGNTIYF. CDR3 nucleotides: TGTGCCAGTAGTACGACAGGGGGCGCGACTGGAAACACCATATATTTT.